This TCR beta chain comes out of a study of blood T cell repertoires in COVID-19. Study context: The cDNA or gDNA used as material had been derived from T cells, B-cell-depleted T cells, or PBMCs.

Comment on this clone: Other DNA sequences in this sample translate to the same CDR3.

Produced via immunoSEQ multiplex PCR; TCRdb's table is partial and in-frame only. The repertoire includes under 300,000 clones, more than 65% of them detected once, and 3% to 4% sits in the top ten. There are 12 residues in the CDR3. With 1 base removed from V and 6 bases from J, the gap between germline ends came to 6 bases. The V and J genes are TRBV12-3 or TRBV12-4 and TRBJ1-1; D call uncertain. The receptor was isolated from a middle-aged woman with active or convalescent COVID-19. The specimen was peripheral blood. The CDR3 nucleotides read TGTGCCAGCAGTTTAGGAGGCCCTGAAGCTTTCTTT. This translates into CASSLGGPEAFF.